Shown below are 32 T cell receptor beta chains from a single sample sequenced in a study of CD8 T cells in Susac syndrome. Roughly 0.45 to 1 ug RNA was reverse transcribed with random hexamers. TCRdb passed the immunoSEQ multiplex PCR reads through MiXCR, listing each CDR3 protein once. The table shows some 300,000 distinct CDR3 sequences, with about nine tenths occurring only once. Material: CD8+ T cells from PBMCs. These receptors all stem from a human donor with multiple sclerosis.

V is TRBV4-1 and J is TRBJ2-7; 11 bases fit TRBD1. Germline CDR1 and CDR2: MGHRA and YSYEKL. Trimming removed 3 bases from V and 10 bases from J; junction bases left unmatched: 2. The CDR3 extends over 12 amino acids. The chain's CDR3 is CASSQGQGEQYF. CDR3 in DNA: TGCGCCAGCAGCCAGGGACAGGGGGAACAGTACTTC.

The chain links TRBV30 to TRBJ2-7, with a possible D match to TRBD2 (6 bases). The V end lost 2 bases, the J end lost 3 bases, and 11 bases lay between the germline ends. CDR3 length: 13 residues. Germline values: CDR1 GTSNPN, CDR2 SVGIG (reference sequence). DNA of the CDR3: TGTGCCTGGAGTAATGGCGGGGACTACGAGCAGTACTTC. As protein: CAWSNGGDYEQYF.

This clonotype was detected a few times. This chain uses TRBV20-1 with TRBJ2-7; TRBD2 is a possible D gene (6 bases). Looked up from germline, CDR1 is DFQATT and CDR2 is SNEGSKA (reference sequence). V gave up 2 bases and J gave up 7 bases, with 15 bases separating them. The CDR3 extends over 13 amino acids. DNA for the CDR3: TGCAGTGCTAGACCGACGGGAGCGCGTGAGCAGTACTTC. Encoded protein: CSARPTGAREQYF.

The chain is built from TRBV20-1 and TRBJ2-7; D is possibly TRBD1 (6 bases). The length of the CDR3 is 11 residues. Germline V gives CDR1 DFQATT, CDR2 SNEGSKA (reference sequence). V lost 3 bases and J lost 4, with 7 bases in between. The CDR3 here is CSARDSYEQYF. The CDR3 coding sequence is TGCAGTGCTAGGGACAGTTACGAGCAGTACTTC.

The CDR3 is CASERRGLTGELFF. The CDR3 DNA reads as TGTGCCAGCGAAAGAAGGGGACTAACCGGGGAGCTGTTTTTT. This chain connects TRBV13 to TRBJ2-2; 7 positions agree with TRBD2. CDR1 and CDR2 from the germline V gene are PRHDT and FYEKMQ (reference sequence). The CDR3 loop spans 14 amino acids. The V segment lost 8 bases and the J segment 5 bases; nucleotides outside the gene matches: 8.

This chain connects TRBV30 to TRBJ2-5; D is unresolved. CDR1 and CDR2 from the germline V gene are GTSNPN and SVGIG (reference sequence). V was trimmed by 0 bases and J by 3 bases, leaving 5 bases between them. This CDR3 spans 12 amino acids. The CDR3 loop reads CAWSVVKETQYF. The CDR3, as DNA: TGTGCCTGGAGTGTAGTAAAAGAGACCCAGTACTTC.

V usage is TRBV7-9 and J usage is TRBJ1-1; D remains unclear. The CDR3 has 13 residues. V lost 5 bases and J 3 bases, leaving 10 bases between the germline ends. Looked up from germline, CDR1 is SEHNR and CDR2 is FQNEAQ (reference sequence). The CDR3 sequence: CASSDGGYTEAFF. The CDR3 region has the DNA TGTGCCAGCAGCGACGGAGGGTACACTGAAGCTTTCTTT.

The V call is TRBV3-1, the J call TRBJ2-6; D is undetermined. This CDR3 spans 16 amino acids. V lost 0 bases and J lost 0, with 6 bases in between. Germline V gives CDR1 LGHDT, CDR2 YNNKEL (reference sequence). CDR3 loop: CASSQDTGSGANVLTF. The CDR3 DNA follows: TGTGCCAGCAGCCAAGATACCGGCTCTGGGGCCAACGTCCTGACTTTC. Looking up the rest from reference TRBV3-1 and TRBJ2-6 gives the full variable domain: DTAVSQTPKYLVTQMGNDKSIKCEQNLGHDTMYWYKQDSKKFLKIMFSYNNKELIINETVPNRFSPKSPDKAHLNLHINSLELGDSAVYFCASSQDTGSGANVLTFGAGSRLTVL.

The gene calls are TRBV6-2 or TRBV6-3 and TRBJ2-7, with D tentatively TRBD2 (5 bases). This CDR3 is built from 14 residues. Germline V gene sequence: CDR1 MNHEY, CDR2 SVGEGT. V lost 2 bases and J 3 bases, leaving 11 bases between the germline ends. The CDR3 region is CASSYVLAGYEQYF. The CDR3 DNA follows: TGTGCCAGCAGTTACGTCCTAGCCGGCTACGAGCAGTACTTC.

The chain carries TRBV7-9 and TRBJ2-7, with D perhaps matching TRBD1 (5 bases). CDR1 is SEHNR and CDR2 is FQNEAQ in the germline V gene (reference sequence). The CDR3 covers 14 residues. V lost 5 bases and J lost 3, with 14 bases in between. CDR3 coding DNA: TGTGCCAGCAGCCAAGGGGCTGGGATCTACGAGCAGTACTTC. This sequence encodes CASSQGAGIYEQYF.

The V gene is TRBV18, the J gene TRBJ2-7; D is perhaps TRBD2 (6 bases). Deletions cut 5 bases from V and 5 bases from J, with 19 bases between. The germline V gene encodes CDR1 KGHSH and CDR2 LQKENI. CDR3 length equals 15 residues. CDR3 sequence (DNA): TGTGCCAGCTCAGTAACGTTGGCGGGAAAGGACGAGCAGTACTTC. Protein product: CASSVTLAGKDEQYF. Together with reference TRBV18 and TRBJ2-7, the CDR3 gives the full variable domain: NAGVMQNPRHLVRRRGQEARLRCSPMKGHSHVYWYRQLPEEGLKFMVYLQKENIIDESGMPKERFSAEFPKEGPSILRIQQVVRGDSAAYFCASSVTLAGKDEQYFGPGTRLTVT.

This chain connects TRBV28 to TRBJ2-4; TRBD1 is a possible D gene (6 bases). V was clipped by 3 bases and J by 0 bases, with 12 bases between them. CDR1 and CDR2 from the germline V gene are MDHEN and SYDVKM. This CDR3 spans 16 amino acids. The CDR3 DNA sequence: TGTGCCAGCAGTTTTGGCCAGGGGCTAGCCAAAAACATTCAGTACTTC. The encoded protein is CASSFGQGLAKNIQYF.

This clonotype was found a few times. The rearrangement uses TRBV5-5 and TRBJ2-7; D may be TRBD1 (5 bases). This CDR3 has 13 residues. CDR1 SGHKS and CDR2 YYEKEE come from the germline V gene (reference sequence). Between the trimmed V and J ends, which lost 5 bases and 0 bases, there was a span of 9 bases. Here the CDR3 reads CASSPDTSYEQYF. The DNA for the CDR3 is TGTGCCAGCAGTCCGGACACCTCCTACGAGCAGTACTTC.

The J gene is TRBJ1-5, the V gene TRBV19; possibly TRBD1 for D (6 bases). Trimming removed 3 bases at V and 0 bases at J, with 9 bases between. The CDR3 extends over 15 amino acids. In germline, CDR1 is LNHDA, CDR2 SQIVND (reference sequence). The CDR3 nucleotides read TGTGCCAGTAGTATGGGACACCGTAGCAATCAGCCCCAGCATTTT. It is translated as CASSMGHRSNQPQHF.

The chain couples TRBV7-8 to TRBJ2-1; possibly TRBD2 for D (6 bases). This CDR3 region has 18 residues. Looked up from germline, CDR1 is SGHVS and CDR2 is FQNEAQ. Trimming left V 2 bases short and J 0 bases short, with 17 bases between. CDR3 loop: CASSLFSGLGGSYNEQFF. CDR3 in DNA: TGTGCCAGCAGCTTATTTAGCGGACTGGGGGGCTCCTACAATGAGCAGTTCTTC.

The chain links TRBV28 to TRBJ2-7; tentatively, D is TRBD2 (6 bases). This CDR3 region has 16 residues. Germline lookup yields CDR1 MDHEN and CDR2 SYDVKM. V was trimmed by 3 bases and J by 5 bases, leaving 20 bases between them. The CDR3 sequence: CASSFRGTSPVHEQYF. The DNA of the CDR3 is TGTGCCAGCAGTTTCCGGGGGACCTCCCCGGTGCACGAGCAGTACTTC.

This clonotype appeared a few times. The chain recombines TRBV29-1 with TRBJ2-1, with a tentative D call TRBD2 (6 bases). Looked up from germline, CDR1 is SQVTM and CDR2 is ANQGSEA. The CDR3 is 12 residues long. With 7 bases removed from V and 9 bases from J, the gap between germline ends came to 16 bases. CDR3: CSGRGGTPEQFF. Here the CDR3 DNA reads TGCAGCGGCCGGGGCGGGACCCCTGAGCAGTTCTTC.

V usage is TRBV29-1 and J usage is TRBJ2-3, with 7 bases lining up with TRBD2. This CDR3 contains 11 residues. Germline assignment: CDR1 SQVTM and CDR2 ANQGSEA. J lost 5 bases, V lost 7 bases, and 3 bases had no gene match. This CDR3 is CSGGGQDTQYF. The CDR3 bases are TGCAGCGGGGGAGGGCAAGATACGCAGTATTTT.

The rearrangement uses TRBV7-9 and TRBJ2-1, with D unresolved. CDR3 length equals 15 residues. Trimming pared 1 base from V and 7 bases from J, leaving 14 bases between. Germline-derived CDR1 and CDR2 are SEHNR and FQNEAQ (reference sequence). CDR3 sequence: CASSLGLVVGNEQFF. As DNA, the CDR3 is TGTGCCAGCAGCTTAGGGTTGGTTGTTGGAAATGAGCAGTTCTTC.

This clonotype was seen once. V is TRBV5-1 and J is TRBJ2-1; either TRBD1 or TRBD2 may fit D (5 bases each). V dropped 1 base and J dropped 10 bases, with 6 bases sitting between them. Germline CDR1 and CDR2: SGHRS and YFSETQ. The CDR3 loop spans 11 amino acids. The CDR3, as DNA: TGCGCCAGCAGCTTGTGGGACGAGCAGTTCTTC. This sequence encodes CASSLWDEQFF.

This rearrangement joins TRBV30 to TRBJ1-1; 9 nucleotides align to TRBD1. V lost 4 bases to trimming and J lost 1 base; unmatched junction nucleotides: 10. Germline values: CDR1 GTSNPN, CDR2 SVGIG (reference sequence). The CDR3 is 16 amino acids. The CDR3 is CAWTQPGTGWNTEAFF. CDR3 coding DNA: TGTGCCTGGACCCAACCGGGGACAGGGTGGAACACTGAAGCTTTCTTT.

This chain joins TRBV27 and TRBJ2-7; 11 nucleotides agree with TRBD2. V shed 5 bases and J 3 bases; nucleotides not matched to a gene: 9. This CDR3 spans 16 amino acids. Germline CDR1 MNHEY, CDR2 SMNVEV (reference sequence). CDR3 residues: CASSPQGLADVYEQYF. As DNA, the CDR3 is TGTGCCAGCAGTCCACAGGGACTAGCGGATGTCTACGAGCAGTACTTC.

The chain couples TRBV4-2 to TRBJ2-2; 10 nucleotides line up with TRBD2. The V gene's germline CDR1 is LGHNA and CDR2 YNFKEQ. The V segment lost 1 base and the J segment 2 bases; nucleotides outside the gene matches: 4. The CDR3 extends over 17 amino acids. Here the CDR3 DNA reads TGTGCCAGCAGCCAAGTCTCTAGCGGGAGTAACACCGGGGAGCTGTTTTTT. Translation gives CASSQVSSGSNTGELFF.

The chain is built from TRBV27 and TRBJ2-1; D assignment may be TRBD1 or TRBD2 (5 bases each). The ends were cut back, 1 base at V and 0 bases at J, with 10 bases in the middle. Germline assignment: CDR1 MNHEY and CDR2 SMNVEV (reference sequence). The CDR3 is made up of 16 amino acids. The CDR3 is CASSLLGESSYNEQFF. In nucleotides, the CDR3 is TGTGCCAGCAGTTTATTGGGGGAGAGCTCCTACAATGAGCAGTTCTTC.

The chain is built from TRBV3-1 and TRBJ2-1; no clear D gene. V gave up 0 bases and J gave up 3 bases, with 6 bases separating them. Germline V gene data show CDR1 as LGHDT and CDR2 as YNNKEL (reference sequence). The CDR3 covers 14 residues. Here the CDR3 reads CASSQDRGYNEQFF. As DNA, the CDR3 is TGTGCCAGCAGCCAAGATCGCGGCTACAATGAGCAGTTCTTC.

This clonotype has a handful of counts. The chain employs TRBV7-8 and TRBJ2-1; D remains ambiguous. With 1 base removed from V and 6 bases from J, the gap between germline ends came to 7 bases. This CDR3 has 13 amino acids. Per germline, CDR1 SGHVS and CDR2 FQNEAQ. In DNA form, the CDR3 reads TGTGCCAGCAGCTTAGGGTCCCCCAATGAGCAGTTCTTC. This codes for CASSLGSPNEQFF.

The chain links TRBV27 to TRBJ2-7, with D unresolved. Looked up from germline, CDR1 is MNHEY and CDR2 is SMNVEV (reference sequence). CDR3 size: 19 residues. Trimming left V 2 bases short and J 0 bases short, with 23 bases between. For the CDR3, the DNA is TGTGCCAGCAGTTTAGTTTCCCCACTAAACAGCTACCCCTCCTACGAGCAGTACTTC. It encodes CASSLVSPLNSYPSYEQYF.

The CDR3 protein is CASSFPTTHAGSNEQFF. CDR3 nucleotide sequence: TGTGCCAGCAGCTTTCCAACGACCCATGCGGGTTCCAATGAGCAGTTCTTC. The chain joins TRBV7-2 to TRBJ2-1; possible D gene TRBD2, 5 bases. The V and J ends lost 3 bases and 6 bases respectively, with 21 bases between them. Per germline, CDR1 SGHTA and CDR2 FQGNSA. This CDR3 comprises 17 residues.

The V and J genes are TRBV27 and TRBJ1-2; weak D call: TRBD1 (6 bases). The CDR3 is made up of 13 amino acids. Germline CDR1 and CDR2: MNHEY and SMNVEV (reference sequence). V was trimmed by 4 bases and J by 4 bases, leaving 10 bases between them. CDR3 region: CASSSGTSYGYTF. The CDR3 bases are TGTGCCAGCAGTTCCGGGACAAGCTATGGCTACACCTTC.

This chain's CDR3 is CAWSVQVLRGPPLYGYTF. DNA for the CDR3: TGTGCCTGGAGTGTACAGGTGTTGAGGGGGCCCCCTCTATATGGCTACACCTTC. The chain uses TRBV30 and TRBJ1-2, with 7 bases that match TRBD1. Unmatched junction bases numbered 18, after V lost 0 bases and J lost 5 bases. CDR3 length: 18 amino acids. Germline V gives CDR1 GTSNPN, CDR2 SVGIG (reference sequence). Full variable domain (rest looked up from reference TRBV30 and TRBJ1-2): SQTIHQWPATLVQPVGSPLSLECTVEGTSNPNLYWYRQAAGRGLQLLFYSVGIGQISSEVPQNLSASRPQDRQFILSSKKLLLSDSGFYLCAWSVQVLRGPPLYGYTFGSGTRLTVV.

The CDR3 protein is CASSHREGISYEQYF. Written as DNA, the CDR3 is TGCGCCAGCAGTCACCGCGAGGGGATTTCCTACGAGCAGTACTTC. This chain uses TRBV23-1 with TRBJ2-7; D might be TRBD1 or TRBD2, each matching 5 bases. TRBV23-1 is labeled an ORF, and its function is uncertain. The germline V and J ends were trimmed by 3 bases and 1 base, with 13 bases remaining between them. The CDR3 sequence is 15 residues long.

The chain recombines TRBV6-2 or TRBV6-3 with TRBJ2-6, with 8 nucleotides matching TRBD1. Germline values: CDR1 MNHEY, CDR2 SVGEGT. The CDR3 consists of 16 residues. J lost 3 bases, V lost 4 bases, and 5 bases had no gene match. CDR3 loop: CASSFQGALGANVLTF. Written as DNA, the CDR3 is TGTGCCAGCAGTTTCCAGGGGGCGCTTGGGGCCAACGTCCTGACTTTC.